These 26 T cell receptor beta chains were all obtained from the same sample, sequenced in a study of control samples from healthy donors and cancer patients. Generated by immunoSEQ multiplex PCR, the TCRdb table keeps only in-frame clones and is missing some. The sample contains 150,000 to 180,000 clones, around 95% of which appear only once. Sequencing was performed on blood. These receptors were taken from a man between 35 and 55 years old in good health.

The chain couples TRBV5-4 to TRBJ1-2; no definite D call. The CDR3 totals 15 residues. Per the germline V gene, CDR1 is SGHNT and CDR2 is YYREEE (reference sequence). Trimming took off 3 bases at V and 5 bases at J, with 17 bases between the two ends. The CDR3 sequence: CASSYVRGKEYGYTF. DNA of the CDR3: TGTGCCAGCAGCTACGTTCGCGGGAAGGAATATGGCTACACCTTC.

In DNA form, the CDR3 reads TGTGCCTGGAGTAAATTAGGGACAGGGGTTGCTGGGGCCAACGTCCTGACTTTC. As protein: CAWSKLGTGVAGANVLTF. The chain recombines TRBV30 with TRBJ2-6, with 10 bases that match TRBD1. CDR1 is GTSNPN, CDR2 SVGIG, per germline (reference sequence). The CDR3 is 18 amino acids. The J segment lost 2 bases and the V segment lost 2 bases, leaving 9 bases of the junction unmatched.

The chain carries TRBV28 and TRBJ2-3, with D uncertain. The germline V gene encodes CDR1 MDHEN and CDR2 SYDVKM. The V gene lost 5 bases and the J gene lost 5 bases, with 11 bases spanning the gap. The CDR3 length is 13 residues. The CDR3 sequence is CASSPPILDTQYF. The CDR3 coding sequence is TGTGCCAGCAGTCCCCCGATACTAGATACGCAGTATTTT.

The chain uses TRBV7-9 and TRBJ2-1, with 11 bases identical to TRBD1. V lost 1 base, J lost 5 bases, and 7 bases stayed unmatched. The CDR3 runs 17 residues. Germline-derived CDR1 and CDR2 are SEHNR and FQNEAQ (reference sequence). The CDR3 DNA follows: TGTGCCAGCAGCTTAGTGGGCGGACAGGGGGCCAACAATGAGCAGTTCTTC. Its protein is CASSLVGGQGANNEQFF.

The CDR3 DNA reads TGTGCCAGCATGGGGTCTTGGCAGGGATCCTACGAGCAGTACTTC. Its translation is CASMGSWQGSYEQYF. The rearrangement links TRBV2 to TRBJ2-7; a possible D gene is TRBD1 (5 bases). CDR1 is SNHLY and CDR2 is FYNNEI in the germline V gene. The V end lost 7 bases, the J end lost 1 base, and 17 bases lay between the germline ends. CDR3 length equals 15 residues.

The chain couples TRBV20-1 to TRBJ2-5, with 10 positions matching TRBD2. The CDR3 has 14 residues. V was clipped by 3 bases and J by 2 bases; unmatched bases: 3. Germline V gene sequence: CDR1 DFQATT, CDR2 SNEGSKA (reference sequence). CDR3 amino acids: CSASPTSGQETQYF. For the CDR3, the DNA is TGCAGTGCTAGTCCGACTAGCGGGCAAGAGACCCAGTACTTC.

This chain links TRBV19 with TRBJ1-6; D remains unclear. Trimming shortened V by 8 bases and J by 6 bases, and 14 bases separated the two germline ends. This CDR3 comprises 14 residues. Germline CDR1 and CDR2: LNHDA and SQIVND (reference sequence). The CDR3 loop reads CASRAVGFNSPLHF. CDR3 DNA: TGTGCCAGTCGGGCCGTCGGATTTAATTCACCCCTCCACTTT. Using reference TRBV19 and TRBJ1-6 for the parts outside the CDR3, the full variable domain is DGGITQSPKYLFRKEGQNVTLSCEQNLNHDAMYWYRQDPGQGLRLIYYSQIVNDFQKGDIAEGYSVSREKKESFPLTVTSAQKNPTAFYLCASRAVGFNSPLHFGNGTRLTVT.

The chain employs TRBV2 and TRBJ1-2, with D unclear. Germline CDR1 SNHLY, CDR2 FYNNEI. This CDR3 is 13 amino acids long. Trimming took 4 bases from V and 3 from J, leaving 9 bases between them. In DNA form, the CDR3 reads TGTGCCAGCAGTGCCACTGGGGACTATGGCTACACCTTC. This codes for CASSATGDYGYTF. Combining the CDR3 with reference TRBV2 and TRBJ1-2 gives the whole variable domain EPEVTQTPSHQVTQMGQEVILRCVPISNHLYFYWYRQILGQKVEFLVSFYNNEISEKSEIFDDQFSVERPDGSNFTLKIRSTKLEDSAMYFCASSATGDYGYTFGSGTRLTVV.

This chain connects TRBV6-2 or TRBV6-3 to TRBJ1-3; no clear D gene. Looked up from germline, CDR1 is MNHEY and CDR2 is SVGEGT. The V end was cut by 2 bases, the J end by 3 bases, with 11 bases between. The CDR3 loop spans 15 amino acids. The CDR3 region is CASSYIEDFGNTIYF. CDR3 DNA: TGTGCCAGCAGTTACATAGAAGACTTTGGAAACACCATATATTTT.

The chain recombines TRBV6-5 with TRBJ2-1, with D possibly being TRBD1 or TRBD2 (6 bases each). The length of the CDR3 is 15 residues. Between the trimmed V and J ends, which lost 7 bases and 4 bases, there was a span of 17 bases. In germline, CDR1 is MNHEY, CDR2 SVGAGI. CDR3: CASTKGGTPYNEQFF. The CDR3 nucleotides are TGTGCCAGCACTAAAGGGGGGACCCCTTACAATGAGCAGTTCTTC.

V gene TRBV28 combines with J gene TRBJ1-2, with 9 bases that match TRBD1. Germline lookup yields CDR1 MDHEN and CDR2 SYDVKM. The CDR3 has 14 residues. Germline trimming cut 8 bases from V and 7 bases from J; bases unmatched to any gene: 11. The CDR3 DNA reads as TGTGCCAGCTCGCAAACCACAGGGGGCGGTGGCTACACCTTC. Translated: CASSQTTGGGGYTF.

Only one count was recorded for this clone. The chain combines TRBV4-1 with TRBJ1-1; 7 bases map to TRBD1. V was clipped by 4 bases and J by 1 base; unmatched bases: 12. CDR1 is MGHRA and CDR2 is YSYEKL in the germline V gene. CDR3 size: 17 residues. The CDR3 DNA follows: TGCGCCAGCAGCCCGGCCTTTTCAGACAGGGCGAACACTGAAGCTTTCTTT. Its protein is CASSPAFSDRANTEAFF.

The CDR3 sequence is CASSGDKNTEAFF. CDR3 coding DNA: TGTGCCAGCAGCGGCGACAAGAACACTGAAGCTTTCTTT. The V and J genes are TRBV7-3 and TRBJ1-1; D is ambiguous. With 5 bases removed from V and 1 base from J, the gap between germline ends came to 8 bases. Germline V CDR1 and CDR2: SGHTA, FQGTGA. The CDR3 consists of 13 residues.

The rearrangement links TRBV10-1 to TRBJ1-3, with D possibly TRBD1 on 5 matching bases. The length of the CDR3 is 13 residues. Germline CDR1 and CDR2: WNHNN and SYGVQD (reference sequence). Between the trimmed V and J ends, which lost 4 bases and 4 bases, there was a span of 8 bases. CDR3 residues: CASSGGTGNTIYF. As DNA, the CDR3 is TGCGCCAGCAGTGGCGGGACGGGAAACACCATATATTTT.

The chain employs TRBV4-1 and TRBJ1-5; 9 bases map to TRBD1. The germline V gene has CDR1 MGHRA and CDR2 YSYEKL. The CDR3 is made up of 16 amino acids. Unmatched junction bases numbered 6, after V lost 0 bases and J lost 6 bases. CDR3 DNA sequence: TGCGCCAGCAGCCAAGAGACAGGGGGTTTGAGTCAGCCCCAGCATTTT. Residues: CASSQETGGLSQPQHF.

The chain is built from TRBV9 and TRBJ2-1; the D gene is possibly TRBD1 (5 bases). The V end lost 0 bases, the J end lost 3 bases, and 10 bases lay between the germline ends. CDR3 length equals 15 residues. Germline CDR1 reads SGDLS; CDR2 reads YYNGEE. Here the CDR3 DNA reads TGTGCCAGCAGCGTAGGGACAAGCCTCTACAATGAGCAGTTCTTC. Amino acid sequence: CASSVGTSLYNEQFF.

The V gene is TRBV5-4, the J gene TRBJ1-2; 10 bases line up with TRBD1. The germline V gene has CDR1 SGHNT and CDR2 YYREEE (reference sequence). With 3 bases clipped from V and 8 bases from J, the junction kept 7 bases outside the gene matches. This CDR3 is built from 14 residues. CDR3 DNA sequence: TGTGCCAGCAGCTCCGGGACAGGGGAATGGGGCTACACCTTC. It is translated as CASSSGTGEWGYTF.

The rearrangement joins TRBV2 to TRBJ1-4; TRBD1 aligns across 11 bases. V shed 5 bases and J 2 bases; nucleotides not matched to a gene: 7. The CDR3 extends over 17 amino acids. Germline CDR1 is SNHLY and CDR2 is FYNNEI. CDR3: CASSRTGGRGTNEKLFF. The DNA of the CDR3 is TGTGCCAGCAGTCGGACAGGGGGCCGCGGGACTAATGAAAAACTGTTTTTT.

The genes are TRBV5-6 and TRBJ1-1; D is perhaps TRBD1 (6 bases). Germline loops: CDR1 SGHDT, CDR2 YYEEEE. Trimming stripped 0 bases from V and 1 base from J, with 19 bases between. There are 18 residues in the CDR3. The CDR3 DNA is TGTGCCAGCAGCTTGGCCCGGGGCCTGCGGACAGAGAACACTGAAGCTTTCTTT. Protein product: CASSLARGLRTENTEAFF.

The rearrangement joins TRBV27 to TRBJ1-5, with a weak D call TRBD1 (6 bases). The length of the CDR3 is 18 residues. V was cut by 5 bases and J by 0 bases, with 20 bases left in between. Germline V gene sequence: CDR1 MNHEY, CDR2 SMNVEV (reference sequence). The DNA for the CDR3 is TGTGCCAGCAGTCCGCTATGGGGGGGGCCTTATAGCAATCAGCCCCAGCATTTT. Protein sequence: CASSPLWGGPYSNQPQHF.

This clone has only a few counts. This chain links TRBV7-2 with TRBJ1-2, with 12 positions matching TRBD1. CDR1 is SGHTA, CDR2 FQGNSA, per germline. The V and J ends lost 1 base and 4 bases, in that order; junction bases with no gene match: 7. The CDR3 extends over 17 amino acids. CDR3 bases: TGTGCCAGCAGCTTAGGGGGACAGGGGGCTACGGGCTATGGCTACACCTTC. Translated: CASSLGGQGATGYGYTF. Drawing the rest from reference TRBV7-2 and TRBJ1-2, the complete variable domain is GAGVSQSPSNKVTEKGKDVELRCDPISGHTALYWYRQSLGQGLEFLIYFQGNSAPDKSGLPSDRFSAERTGGSVSTLTIQRTQQEDSAVYLCASSLGGQGATGYGYTFGSGTRLTVV.

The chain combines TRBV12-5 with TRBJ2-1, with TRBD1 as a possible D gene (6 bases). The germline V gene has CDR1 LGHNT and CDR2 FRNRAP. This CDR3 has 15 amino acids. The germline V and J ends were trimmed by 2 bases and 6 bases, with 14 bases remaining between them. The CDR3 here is CASGLLAGAGNEQFF. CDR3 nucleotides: TGTGCTAGTGGTTTGTTGGCAGGGGCGGGCAATGAGCAGTTCTTC.

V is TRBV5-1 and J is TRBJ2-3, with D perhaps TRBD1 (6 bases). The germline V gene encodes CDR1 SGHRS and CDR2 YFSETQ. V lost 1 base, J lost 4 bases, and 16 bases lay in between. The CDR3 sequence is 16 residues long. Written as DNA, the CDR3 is TGCGCCAGCAGCTTGTCGACAGGAGTTGTCGCAGATACGCAGTATTTT. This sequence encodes CASSLSTGVVADTQYF.

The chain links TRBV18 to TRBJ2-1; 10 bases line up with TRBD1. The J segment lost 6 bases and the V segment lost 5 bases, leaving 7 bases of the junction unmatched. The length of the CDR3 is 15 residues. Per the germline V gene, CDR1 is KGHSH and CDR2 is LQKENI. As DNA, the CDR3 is TGTGCCAGCTCATCACGGGACAGGGGCCTCAATGAGCAGTTCTTC. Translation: CASSSRDRGLNEQFF.

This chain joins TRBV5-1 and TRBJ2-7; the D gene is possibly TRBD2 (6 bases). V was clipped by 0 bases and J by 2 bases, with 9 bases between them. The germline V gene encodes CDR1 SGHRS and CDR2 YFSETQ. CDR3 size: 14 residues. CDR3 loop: CASSLGPGAYEQYF. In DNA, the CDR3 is TGCGCCAGCAGCTTGGGCCCGGGGGCCTACGAGCAGTACTTC.

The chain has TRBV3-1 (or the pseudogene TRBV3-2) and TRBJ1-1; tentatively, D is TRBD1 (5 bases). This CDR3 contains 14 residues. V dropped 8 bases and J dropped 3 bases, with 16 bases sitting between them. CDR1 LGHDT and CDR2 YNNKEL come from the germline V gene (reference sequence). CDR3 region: CASGRGMGDTEAFF. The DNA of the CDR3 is TGTGCCAGCGGTCGGGGCATGGGGGACACTGAAGCTTTCTTT.